Listed here is a single T cell receptor beta chain. What it binds is unknown. These data come from a study of T cells in tuberculosis. Findings and caveats of the study: Active tuberculosis TCR-alpha repertoires lay closer to GMM-specific TCRs than IGRA-negative controls, suggesting clonal expansion. Selection depended on which cryopreserved specimens were available.

The repertoire was sequenced with immunoSEQ multiplex PCR; TCRdb's copy has only in-frame clones and lacks some. The sample carries about 10,000 clones, 85% to 95% recorded once. Germline assignment: CDR1 SQVTM and CDR2 ANQGSEA. This CDR3 is 13 amino acids long. The junction had 4 bases not matched to a gene; V was cut back by 5 bases and J by 7 bases. The TCR originated in an adult with tuberculosis. Sequenced: PBMCs. The chain has TRBV29-1 and TRBJ2-1; TRBD2 aligns across 11 bases. In nucleotides, the CDR3 is TGCAGCGTTAGAACTAGCGGGAGAAATGAGCAGTTCTTC. It translates to CSVRTSGRNEQFF.